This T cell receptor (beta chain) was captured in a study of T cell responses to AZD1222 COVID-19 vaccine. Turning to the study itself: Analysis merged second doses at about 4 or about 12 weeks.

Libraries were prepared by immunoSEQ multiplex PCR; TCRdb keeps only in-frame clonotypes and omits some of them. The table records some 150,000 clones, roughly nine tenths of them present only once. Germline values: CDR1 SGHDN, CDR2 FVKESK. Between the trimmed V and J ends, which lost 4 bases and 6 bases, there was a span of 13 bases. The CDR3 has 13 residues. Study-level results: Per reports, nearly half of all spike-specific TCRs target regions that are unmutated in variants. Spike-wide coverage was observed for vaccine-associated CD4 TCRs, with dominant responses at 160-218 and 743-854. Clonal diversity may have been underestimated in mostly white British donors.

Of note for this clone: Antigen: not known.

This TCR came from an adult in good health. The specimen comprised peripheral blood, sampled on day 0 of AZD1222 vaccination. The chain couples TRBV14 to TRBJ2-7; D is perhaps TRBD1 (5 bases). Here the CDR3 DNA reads TGTGCCAGCAGCCCTATTGGGGCCGCCGAGCAGTACTTC. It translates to CASSPIGAAEQYF.